This T cell receptor beta chain was observed in a study of T cell repertoires in cytomegalovirus infection. Background on the study: The public TCR beta signatures pointed to both CMV infection and matching HLA type.

TCRdb redid the calling of the reads with MiXCR, one entry per CDR3 protein. Altogether approximately 500,000 distinct CDR3 sequences are present, 11% being singletons, with the ten largest covering roughly 10%. Germline V gives CDR1 LGHDT, CDR2 YNNKEL (reference sequence). Trimming shortened V by 1 base and J by 6 bases, and 9 bases separated the two germline ends. CDR3 length: 13 residues. With respect to this clonotype: Its antigen is still unknown.

Study results and caveats: Dominant in the ex vivo response were TCR beta clonotypes restricted by HLA-C and specific for CMV. Cumulative public TCR beta family frequency identified carriers of CMV plus the relevant HLA.

The sequence was collected from a human donor in good health (CMV status not recorded). Some clones in this sample may be carry-over from other donors' samples. V is TRBV3-1 and J is TRBJ1-2; D gene uncertain. What was sequenced was PBMCs. The CDR3 DNA sequence: TGTGCCAGCAGCCAAGGTGGCTGGGATGGCTACACCTTC. It specifies CASSQGGWDGYTF.